One and the same sample provided the 20 T cell receptor beta chains below, sequenced in a study of blood T cell repertoires in COVID-19. Method: immunoSEQ multiplex PCR; TCRdb's copy keeps in-frame clones and lacks some. This sample has tens of thousands of clones, with around 85% found just once. Specimen: peripheral blood. The receptor set was obtained from a man of 80 years or more with acute or convalescent COVID-19.

The V call is TRBV5-6, the J call TRBJ2-1, with 7 bases matching TRBD2. With V trimmed by 3 bases and J by 9 bases, 6 bases remained unmatched. The CDR3 is 13 amino acids. Germline CDR1 SGHDT, CDR2 YYEEEE. The CDR3 DNA sequence: TGTGCCAGCAGCTCACCGGGAGGTGTTGAGCAGTTCTTC. Protein product: CASSSPGGVEQFF. Drawing the rest from reference TRBV5-6 and TRBJ2-1, the complete variable domain is DAGVTQSPTHLIKTRGQQVTLRCSPKSGHDTVSWYQQALGQGPQFIFQYYEEEERQRGNFPDRFSGHQFPNYSSELNVNALLLGDSALYLCASSSPGGVEQFFGPGTRLTVL.

V and J are TRBV6-2 or TRBV6-3 and TRBJ1-2, with 7 bases that match TRBD1. V lost 4 bases to trimming and J lost 6 bases; unmatched junction nucleotides: 11. The CDR3 spans 15 residues. Germline lookup yields CDR1 MNHEY and CDR2 SVGEGT. The chain's CDR3 is CASSSHPDRVDGYTF. Here the CDR3 DNA reads TGTGCCAGCAGTTCCCACCCCGACAGGGTTGATGGCTACACCTTC.

In its sample, this clone was seen many times. The chain employs TRBV2 and TRBJ2-7; 8 nucleotides line up with TRBD1. The CDR3 extends over 13 amino acids. Germline lookup yields CDR1 SNHLY and CDR2 FYNNEI. The J segment lost 4 bases and the V segment lost 2 bases, leaving 1 base of the junction unmatched. The CDR3 region is CASSERTGYEQYF. As DNA, the CDR3 is TGTGCCAGCAGTGAACGGACAGGGTACGAGCAGTACTTC.

This chain uses TRBV28 with TRBJ2-2; a possible D gene is TRBD1 (7 bases). The V end lost 1 base, the J end lost 6 bases, and 18 bases lay between the germline ends. The germline V gene encodes CDR1 MDHEN and CDR2 SYDVKM. CDR3 length equals 17 residues. The chain's CDR3 is CASSLLDQGGIAGELFF. CDR3 coding DNA: TGTGCCAGCAGTTTATTGGATCAGGGGGGTATTGCCGGGGAGCTGTTTTTT.

The rearrangement joins TRBV21-1 to TRBJ1-4. TRBV21-1 is tagged as a pseudogene. The CDR3 has 16 residues. This CDR3 is CASSSYPIDGNEKLFF. In DNA, the CDR3 is TGTGCCAGCAGCTCCTATCCGATTGACGGGAATGAAAAACTGTTTTTT.

The chain links TRBV11-2 to TRBJ2-1, with D uncertain. V dropped 7 bases and J dropped 5 bases, with 6 bases sitting between them. This CDR3 region has 11 residues. Germline lookup yields CDR1 SGHAT and CDR2 FQNNGV. CDR3 in amino acids: CASNINNEQFF. The CDR3 bases are TGTGCCAGCAATATAAACAATGAGCAGTTCTTC.

V and J are TRBV7-6 and TRBJ2-3; 8 bases are shared with TRBD2. The germline gives CDR1 SGHVS, CDR2 FNYEAQ. Trimming at V came to 1 base and at J to 2 bases, leaving 11 bases not matched to a gene. The CDR3 has 18 residues. The CDR3 bases are TGTGCCAGCAGCTTAGTATTGGGACTAGTAGGAAACACAGATACGCAGTATTTT. It specifies CASSLVLGLVGNTDTQYF.

The gene calls are TRBV14 and TRBJ2-4; 9 bases line up with TRBD2. After removal of 0 bases from V and 6 bases from J, the junction contained 12 bases not matched to a gene. The CDR3 runs to 18 residues. CDR1 is SGHDN and CDR2 is FVKESK in the germline V gene. In DNA form, the CDR3 reads TGTGCCAGCAGCCAAGAGTTTAGCGGGAGTCATTATAGAAACATTCAGTACTTC. Residues: CASSQEFSGSHYRNIQYF.

This clone appeared once. The chain links TRBV3-1 (or the pseudogene TRBV3-2) to TRBJ2-7; 7 positions match TRBD2. Per germline, CDR1 LGHDT and CDR2 YNNKEL (reference sequence). The CDR3 has 14 amino acids. With V trimmed by 4 bases and J by 2 bases, 5 bases remained unmatched. For the CDR3, the DNA is TGTGCCAGCAGCCCTACTAGCGCGGCCTACGAGCAGTACTTC. It yields the protein CASSPTSAAYEQYF.

This rearrangement joins TRBV18 to TRBJ2-6; D gene ambiguous. CDR3 length: 17 residues. Germline V gene data show CDR1 as KGHSH and CDR2 as LQKENI. The ends were cut back, 4 bases at V and 0 bases at J, with 13 bases in the middle. Here the CDR3 DNA reads TGTGCCAGCTCACTGGCAGTTTCCCGCTCTGGGGCCAACGTCCTGACTTTC. This translates into CASSLAVSRSGANVLTF.

The V and J genes are TRBV7-9 and TRBJ2-2; tentatively, D is TRBD2 (6 bases). The V end lost 3 bases, the J end lost 4 bases, and 12 bases lay between the germline ends. CDR1 is SEHNR and CDR2 is FQNEAQ in the germline V gene (reference sequence). The CDR3 extends over 15 amino acids. The CDR3 region has the DNA TGTGCCAGCAGCTTTCCCGGGGGAGTCACCGGGGAGCTGTTTTTT. Encoded protein: CASSFPGGVTGELFF.

The chain is built from TRBV19 and TRBJ1-6; no clear D gene. CDR1 and CDR2 from the germline V gene are LNHDA and SQIVND (reference sequence). V lost 5 bases and J 7 bases, leaving 12 bases between the germline ends. This CDR3 is 14 amino acids long. CDR3 protein: CASSFSGRNSPLHF. Here the CDR3 DNA reads TGTGCCAGTAGTTTTTCGGGGAGGAATTCACCCCTCCACTTT.

The rearrangement links TRBV28 to TRBJ2-1; 8 bases map to TRBD1. Germline values: CDR1 MDHEN, CDR2 SYDVKM. This CDR3 is 15 amino acids long. The J segment lost 1 base and the V segment lost 6 bases, leaving 5 bases of the junction unmatched. CDR3 loop: CASREQGVSYNEQFF. The CDR3 DNA sequence: TGTGCCAGCAGAGAACAGGGGGTTTCCTACAATGAGCAGTTCTTC. The full variable domain, completed using reference TRBV28 and TRBJ2-1, is DVKVTQSSRYLVKRTGEKVFLECVQDMDHENMFWYRQDPGLGLRLIYFSYDVKMKEKGDIPEGYSVSREKKERFSLILESASTNQTSMYLCASREQGVSYNEQFFGPGTRLTVL.

This clone has only one observation. CDR3 protein: CASPGQGAGYTF. The CDR3 bases are TGTGCCTCCCCGGGACAGGGGGCTGGCTACACCTTC. The rearrangement links TRBV30 to TRBJ1-2, with TRBD1 identical over 12 bases. Germline V gene sequence: CDR1 GTSNPN, CDR2 SVGIG (reference sequence). The CDR3 is 12 amino acids. V lost 7 bases and J lost 7; bases outside the gene matches: 4.

This clone showed up just once. The rearrangement uses TRBV6-2 or TRBV6-3 and TRBJ2-7; TRBD1 matches 7 bases. Germline CDR1 MNHEY, CDR2 SVGEGT. Trimming at V came to 0 bases and at J to 2 bases, leaving 7 bases not matched to a gene. CDR3 length: 16 residues. The chain's CDR3 is CASSYSRDRLTYEQYF. The DNA of the CDR3 is TGTGCCAGCAGTTACTCGAGGGACAGACTTACCTACGAGCAGTACTTC.

This chain's CDR3 is CASSRSGQGQQPQHF. The CDR3 DNA follows: TGTGCCAGCTCACGTAGCGGACAGGGGCAGCAGCCCCAGCATTTT. The J gene is TRBJ1-5, the V gene TRBV18, with TRBD1 matching over 9 bases. V gave up 4 bases and J gave up 7 bases; unmatched junction bases: 8. Germline lookup yields CDR1 KGHSH and CDR2 LQKENI. The CDR3 extends over 15 amino acids.

This chain connects TRBV2 to TRBJ2-2; TRBD1 matches at 7 bases. The ends lost 5 bases at V and 4 bases at J; junction bases unmatched: 4. The CDR3 has 14 residues. From germline, CDR1 is SNHLY and CDR2 FYNNEI. The CDR3 DNA is TGTGCCAGCAGTACCGGGACAGTCACCGGGGAGCTGTTTTTT. This sequence encodes CASSTGTVTGELFF.

This chain uses TRBV30 with TRBJ1-1; 9 bases agree with TRBD1. CDR1 and CDR2 (germline): GTSNPN, SVGIG (reference sequence). The V gene end was trimmed by 3 bases and the J gene end by 5 bases; junction bases not matched to a gene: 4. This CDR3 region has 13 residues. CDR3 sequence: CAWRDRGWTEAFF. The DNA for the CDR3 is TGTGCCTGGAGGGACAGGGGATGGACTGAAGCTTTCTTT. The whole variable domain, filled in from reference TRBV30 and TRBJ1-1, reads SQTIHQWPATLVQPVGSPLSLECTVEGTSNPNLYWYRQAAGRGLQLLFYSVGIGQISSEVPQNLSASRPQDRQFILSSKKLLLSDSGFYLCAWRDRGWTEAFFGQGTRLTVV.

This sequence joins TRBV3-1 (or the pseudogene TRBV3-2) and TRBJ2-2; 9 bases map to TRBD1. Germline V gene data show CDR1 as LGHDT and CDR2 as YNNKEL (reference sequence). This CDR3 comprises 16 residues. Trimming at V came to 4 bases and at J to 7 bases, leaving 10 bases not matched to a gene. CDR3 in amino acids: CASSRPFGTGRGELFF. The CDR3 region has the DNA TGTGCCAGCAGCCGACCCTTTGGGACAGGGCGCGGGGAGCTGTTTTTT.

This rearrangement joins TRBV11-1 to TRBJ1-2; D not certain. V shed 1 base and J shed 10 bases, with 13 bases lying between them. Looked up from germline, CDR1 is SGHAT and CDR2 is FQDESV (reference sequence). The CDR3 sequence is 13 residues long. The CDR3 protein is CASSLGRGKVYTF. DNA of the CDR3: TGTGCCAGCAGCTTAGGGCGCGGCAAGGTCTACACCTTC.